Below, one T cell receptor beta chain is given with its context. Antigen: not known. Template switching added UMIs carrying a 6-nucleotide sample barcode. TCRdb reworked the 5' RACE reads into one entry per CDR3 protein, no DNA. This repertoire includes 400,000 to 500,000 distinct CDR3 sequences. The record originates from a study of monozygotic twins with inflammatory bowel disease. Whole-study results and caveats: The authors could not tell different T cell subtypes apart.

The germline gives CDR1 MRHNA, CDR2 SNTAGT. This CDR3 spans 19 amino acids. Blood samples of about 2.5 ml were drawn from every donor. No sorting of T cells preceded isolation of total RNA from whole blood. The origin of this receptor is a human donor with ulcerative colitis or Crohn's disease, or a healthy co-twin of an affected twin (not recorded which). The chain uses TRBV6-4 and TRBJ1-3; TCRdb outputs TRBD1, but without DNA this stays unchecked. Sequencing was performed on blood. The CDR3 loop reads CASIKGQASGSVSGNTIYF.